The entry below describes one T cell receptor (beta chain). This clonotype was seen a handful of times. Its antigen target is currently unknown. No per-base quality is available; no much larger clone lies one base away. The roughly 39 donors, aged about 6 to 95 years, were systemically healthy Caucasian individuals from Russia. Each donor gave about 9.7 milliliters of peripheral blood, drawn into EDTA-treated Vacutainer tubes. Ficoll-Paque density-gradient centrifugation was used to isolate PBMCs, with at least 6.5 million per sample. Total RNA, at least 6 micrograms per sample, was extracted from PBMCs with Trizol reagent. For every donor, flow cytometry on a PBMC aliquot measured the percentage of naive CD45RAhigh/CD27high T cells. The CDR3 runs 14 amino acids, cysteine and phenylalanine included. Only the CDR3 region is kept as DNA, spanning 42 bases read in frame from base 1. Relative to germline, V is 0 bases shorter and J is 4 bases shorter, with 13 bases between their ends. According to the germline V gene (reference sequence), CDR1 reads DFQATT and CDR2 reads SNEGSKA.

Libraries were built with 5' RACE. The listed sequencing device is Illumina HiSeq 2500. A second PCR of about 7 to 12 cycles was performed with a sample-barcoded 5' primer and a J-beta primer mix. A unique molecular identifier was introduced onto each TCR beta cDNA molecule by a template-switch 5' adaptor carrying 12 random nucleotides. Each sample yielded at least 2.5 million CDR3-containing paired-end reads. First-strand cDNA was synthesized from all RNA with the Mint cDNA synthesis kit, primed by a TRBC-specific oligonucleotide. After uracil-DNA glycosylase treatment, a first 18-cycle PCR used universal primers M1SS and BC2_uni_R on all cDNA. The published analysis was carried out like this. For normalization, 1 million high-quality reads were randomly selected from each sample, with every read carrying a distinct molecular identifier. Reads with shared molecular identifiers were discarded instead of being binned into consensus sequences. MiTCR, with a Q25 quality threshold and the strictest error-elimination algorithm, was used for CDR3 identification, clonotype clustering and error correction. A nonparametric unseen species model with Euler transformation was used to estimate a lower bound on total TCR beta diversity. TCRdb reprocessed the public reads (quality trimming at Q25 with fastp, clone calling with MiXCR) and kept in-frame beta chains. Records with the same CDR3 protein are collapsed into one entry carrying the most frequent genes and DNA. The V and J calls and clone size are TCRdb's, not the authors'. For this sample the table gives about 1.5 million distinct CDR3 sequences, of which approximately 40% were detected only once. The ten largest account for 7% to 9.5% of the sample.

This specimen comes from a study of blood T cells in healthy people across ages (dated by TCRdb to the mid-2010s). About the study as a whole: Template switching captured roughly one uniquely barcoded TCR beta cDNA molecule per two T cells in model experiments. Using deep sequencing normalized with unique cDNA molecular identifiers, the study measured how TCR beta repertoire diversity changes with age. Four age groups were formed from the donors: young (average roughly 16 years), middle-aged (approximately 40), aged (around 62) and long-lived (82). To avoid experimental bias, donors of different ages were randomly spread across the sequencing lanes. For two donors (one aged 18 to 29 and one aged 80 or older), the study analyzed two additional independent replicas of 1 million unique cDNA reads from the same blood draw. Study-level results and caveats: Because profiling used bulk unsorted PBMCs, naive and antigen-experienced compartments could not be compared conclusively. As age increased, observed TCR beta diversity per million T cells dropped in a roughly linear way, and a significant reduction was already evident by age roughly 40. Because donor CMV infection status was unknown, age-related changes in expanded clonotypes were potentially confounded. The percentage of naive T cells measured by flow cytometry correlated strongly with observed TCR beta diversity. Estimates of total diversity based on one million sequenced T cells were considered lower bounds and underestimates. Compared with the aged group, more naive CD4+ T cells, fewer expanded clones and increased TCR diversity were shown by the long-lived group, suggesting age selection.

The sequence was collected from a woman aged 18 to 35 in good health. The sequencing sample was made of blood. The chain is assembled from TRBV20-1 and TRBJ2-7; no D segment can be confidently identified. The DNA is TGCAGTGCTAGAGATCTGGGGAATTCGTACGAGCAGTACTTC. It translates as CSARDLGNSYEQYF.